The 13 T cell receptor beta chains listed next were all sequenced from one sample in a study of CD8+CD57+ T cells in acquired aplastic anemia. The template used for profiling TCR beta VDJ and CDR3 was genomic DNA. One entry per CDR3 protein results from TCRdb running MiXCR on the reads. The table has roughly 80,000 distinct CDR3 sequences, approximately 46% seen once; the top ten hold approximately 61%. The material sequenced was sorted CD4+, CD8+, or CD8+CD57+ T cells (not recorded which) from PBMCs. The receptor set was obtained from a human donor in good health, serving as a control.

The chain recombines TRBV6-4 with TRBJ2-3; no reliable D call. The V end was cut by 4 bases, the J end by 2 bases, with 10 bases between. Germline lookup yields CDR1 MRHNA and CDR2 SNTAGT. CDR3 length: 14 residues. The CDR3 loop is CASSVSRHTDTQYF. The CDR3 region has the DNA TGTGCCAGCAGTGTTAGCAGGCACACAGATACGCAGTATTTT.

This clonotype came up once. The chain is built from TRBV10-3 and TRBJ2-7; 9 positions match TRBD2. The CDR3 contains 15 residues. The ends lost 2 bases at V and 4 bases at J; junction bases unmatched: 6. Germline V lookup: CDR1 ENHRY, CDR2 SYGVKD. CDR3 loop: CAISEGAGGAYEQYF. The CDR3 nucleotides are TGTGCCATCAGTGAGGGAGCGGGGGGTGCGTACGAGCAGTACTTC.

In this sample, this clonotype turned up many times. J is TRBJ1-1 and V is TRBV2; D may be TRBD1 (5 bases). Trimming pared 6 bases from V and 3 bases from J, leaving 8 bases between. This CDR3 has 12 amino acids. Germline loops: CDR1 SNHLY, CDR2 FYNNEI. As DNA, the CDR3 is TGTGCCAGCAGCTCGGGGGACACTGAAGCTTTCTTT. It encodes CASSSGDTEAFF.

With respect to this clonotype: A read error may be the cause here, since a much bigger clone is one base away. The chain couples TRBV9 to TRBJ2-1, with D maybe TRBD2 (7 bases). Germline V CDR1 and CDR2: SGDLS, YYNGEE. The CDR3 is 15 amino acids. CDR3 bases: TGTGCCAGCAGCGAGGGCGGCGCGGGGGCAGATGAGCAGTCCTTC. Its translation: CASSEGGAGADEQSF.

The genes are TRBV25-1 and TRBJ2-6; possibly TRBD2 for D (6 bases). From germline, CDR1 is MGHDK and CDR2 SYGVNS. V was cut by 3 bases and J by 2 bases, with 11 bases left in between. The CDR3 runs 16 residues. CDR3 in DNA: TGTGCCAGCAGTGATTTCGGCGGGACTGGGGCCAACGTCCTGACTTTC. Translated: CASSDFGGTGANVLTF.

The chain couples TRBV10-3 to TRBJ1-6; 7 nucleotides align to TRBD1. CDR3 size: 15 residues. Germline V gives CDR1 ENHRY, CDR2 SYGVKD. V lost 6 bases and J lost 5; bases outside the gene matches: 7. CDR3 loop: CAISSRDRNNSPLHF. DNA for the CDR3: TGTGCCATCAGCTCGAGGGACAGAAATAATTCACCCCTCCACTTT.

About this clonotype itself: A much larger clonotype is one base distant, so this may be a read error. The V and J genes are TRBV5-1 and TRBJ2-7; the D gene is possibly TRBD1 (5 bases). This CDR3 comprises 11 residues. CDR1 is SGHRS and CDR2 is YFSETQ in the germline V gene. This CDR3 is CASSRGYEQCF. CDR3 DNA sequence: TGCGCCAGCAGCAGGGGATACGAGCAGTGCTTC.

This chain joins TRBV15 and TRBJ2-5, with TRBD1 identical over 7 bases. The length of the CDR3 is 17 residues. V lost 5 bases and J lost 2; bases outside the gene matches: 14. The germline V gene encodes CDR1 LNHNV and CDR2 YYDKDF (reference sequence). In DNA, the CDR3 is TGTGCCACCAGCGCCGAGCCAACCGGGACAGCGCAAGAGACCCAGTACTTC. This encodes CATSAEPTGTAQETQYF.

The V gene is TRBV7-8, the J gene TRBJ1-5; D unclear. V gave up 6 bases and J gave up 6 bases, with 12 bases separating them. CDR1 SGHVS and CDR2 FQNEAQ come from the germline V gene. The CDR3 is 13 amino acids. In DNA form, the CDR3 reads TGTGCCAGCAGTGAATCTCGAGCTCAGCCCCAGCATTTT. It encodes CASSESRAQPQHF.

This clonotype was detected only a few times. With a much larger clone just one base away, this may be a read error. The chain carries TRBV20-1 and TRBJ1-2, with D perhaps TRBD1 (5 bases). This CDR3 has 15 amino acids. V shed 0 bases and J shed 8 bases, with 19 bases lying between them. CDR1 is DFQATT, CDR2 SNEGSKA, per germline (reference sequence). The CDR3 DNA reads as TGCAGTGCTAGAGACCTGGGACCGCCATCCAAGGGCTACACCTTC. The encoded protein is CSARDLGPPSKGYTF.

The chain carries TRBV6-1 and TRBJ2-2; the D is unclear. The CDR3 loop spans 13 amino acids. The V end lost 1 base, the J end lost 6 bases, and 6 bases lay between the germline ends. The germline CDR1 and CDR2 sequences are MNHNS and SASEGT. In nucleotides, the CDR3 is TGTGCCAGCAGTGAAGGGGGTGCCGGGGAGCTGTTTTTT. Translating gives CASSEGGAGELFF.

This clonotype was counted many times. This chain uses TRBV5-1 with TRBJ2-7; possibly TRBD1 for D (6 bases). CDR1 SGHRS and CDR2 YFSETQ come from the germline V gene. The CDR3 runs 16 residues. The V gene lost 4 bases and the J gene lost 5 bases, with 22 bases spanning the gap. This CDR3 reads CASSHSKGTGSDEQYF. The CDR3 DNA reads TGCGCCAGCAGCCATAGCAAGGGAACAGGGAGCGACGAGCAGTACTTC.

This clonotype occurred a few times. The rearrangement uses TRBV15 and TRBJ2-1; no clear D gene. CDR1 LNHNV and CDR2 YYDKDF come from the germline V gene (reference sequence). The CDR3 runs to 14 residues. The ends were cut back, 1 base at V and 8 bases at J, with 12 bases in the middle. DNA for the CDR3: TGTGCCACCAGCAGAGGGCTCCTTTTGGATGAGCAGTTCTTC. Encoded protein: CATSRGLLLDEQFF.